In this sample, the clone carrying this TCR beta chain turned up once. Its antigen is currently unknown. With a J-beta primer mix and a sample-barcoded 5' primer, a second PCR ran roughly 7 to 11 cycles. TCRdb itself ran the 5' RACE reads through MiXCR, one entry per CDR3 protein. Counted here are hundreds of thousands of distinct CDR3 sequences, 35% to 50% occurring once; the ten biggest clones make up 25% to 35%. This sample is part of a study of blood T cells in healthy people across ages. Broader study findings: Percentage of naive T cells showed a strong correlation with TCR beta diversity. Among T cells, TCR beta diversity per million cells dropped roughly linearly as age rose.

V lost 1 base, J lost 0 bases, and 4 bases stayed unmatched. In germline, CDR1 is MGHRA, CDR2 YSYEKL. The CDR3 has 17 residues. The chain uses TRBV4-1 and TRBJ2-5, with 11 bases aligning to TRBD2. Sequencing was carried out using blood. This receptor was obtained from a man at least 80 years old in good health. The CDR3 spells CASSQVKLAGDQETQYF. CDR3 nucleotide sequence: TGCGCCAGCAGCCAAGTGAAACTAGCGGGGGACCAAGAGACCCAGTACTTC.